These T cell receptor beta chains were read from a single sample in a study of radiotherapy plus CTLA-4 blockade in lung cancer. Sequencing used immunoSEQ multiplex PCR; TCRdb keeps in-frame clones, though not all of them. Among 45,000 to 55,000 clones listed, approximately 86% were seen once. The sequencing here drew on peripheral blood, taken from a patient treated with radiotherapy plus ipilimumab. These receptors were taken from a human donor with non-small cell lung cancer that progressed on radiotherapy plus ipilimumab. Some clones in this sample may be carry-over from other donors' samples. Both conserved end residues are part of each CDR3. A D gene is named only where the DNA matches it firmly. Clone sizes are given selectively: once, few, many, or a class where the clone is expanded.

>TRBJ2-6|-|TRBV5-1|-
CASSYDTGANVLTF
TGCGCCAGCAGCTACGACACTGGGGCCAACGTCCTGACTTTC
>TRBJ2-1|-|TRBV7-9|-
CASSLALAEGNEQFF
TGTGCCAGCAGCTTAGCGTTAGCGGAGGGAAATGAGCAGTTCTTC
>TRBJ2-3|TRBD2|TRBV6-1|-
CASARAGDSDTQYF
TGTGCCAGCGCGCGGGCGGGAGACTCGGATACGCAGTATTTT
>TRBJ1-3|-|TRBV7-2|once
CASSLRGTENTIYF
TGTGCCAGCAGCCTCCGGGGGACCGAAAACACCATATATTTT
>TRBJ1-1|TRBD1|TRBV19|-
CASSTRNHRDSKKAFF
TGTGCCAGTAGTACAAGAAATCACCGGGACAGTAAAAAAGCTTTCTTT
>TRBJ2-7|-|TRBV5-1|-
CASSRDSYEQYF
TGCGCCAGCAGCCGAGACTCCTACGAGCAGTACTTC
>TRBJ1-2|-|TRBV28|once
CASRTTPPAGGFYGYTF
TGTGCCAGCAGAACCACCCCCCCCGCAGGAGGGTTCTATGGCTACACCTTC
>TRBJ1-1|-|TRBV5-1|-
CASSDPRVTEAFF
TGCGCCAGCAGCGATCCCAGGGTGACTGAAGCTTTCTTT
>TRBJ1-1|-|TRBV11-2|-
CASSQQVGTEAFF
TGTGCCAGCAGCCAACAGGTTGGCACTGAAGCTTTCTTT
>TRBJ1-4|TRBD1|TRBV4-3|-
CASSQEGQVSPNEKLFF
TGCGCCAGCAGCCAGGAGGGACAGGTATCACCTAATGAAAAACTGTTTTTT
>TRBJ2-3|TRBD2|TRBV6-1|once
CASSEGAGGFASTDTQYF
TGTGCCAGCAGTGAAGGGGCGGGGGGGTTCGCTAGCACAGATACGCAGTATTTT
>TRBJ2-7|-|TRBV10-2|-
CASSEAYYEQYF
TGCGCCAGCAGTGAGGCCTACTACGAGCAGTACTTC
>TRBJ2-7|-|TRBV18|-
CASSGGLSYEQYF
TGTGCCAGCTCAGGGGGCCTCTCCTACGAGCAGTACTTC
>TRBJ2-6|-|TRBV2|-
CASSAGQGPGANVLTF
TGTGCCAGCAGTGCGGGGCAGGGGCCCGGGGCCAACGTCCTGACTTTC
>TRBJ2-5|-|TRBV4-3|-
CASSQAWEYQETQYF
TGCGCCAGCAGCCAAGCGTGGGAGTACCAAGAGACCCAGTACTTC
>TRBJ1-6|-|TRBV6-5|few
CASRSTRSPLHF
TGTGCCAGCAGGTCTACGAGATCACCCCTCCACTTT
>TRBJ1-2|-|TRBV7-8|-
CASSLRGSDYGYTF
TGTGCCAGCAGCTTAAGGGGATCTGACTATGGCTACACCTTC